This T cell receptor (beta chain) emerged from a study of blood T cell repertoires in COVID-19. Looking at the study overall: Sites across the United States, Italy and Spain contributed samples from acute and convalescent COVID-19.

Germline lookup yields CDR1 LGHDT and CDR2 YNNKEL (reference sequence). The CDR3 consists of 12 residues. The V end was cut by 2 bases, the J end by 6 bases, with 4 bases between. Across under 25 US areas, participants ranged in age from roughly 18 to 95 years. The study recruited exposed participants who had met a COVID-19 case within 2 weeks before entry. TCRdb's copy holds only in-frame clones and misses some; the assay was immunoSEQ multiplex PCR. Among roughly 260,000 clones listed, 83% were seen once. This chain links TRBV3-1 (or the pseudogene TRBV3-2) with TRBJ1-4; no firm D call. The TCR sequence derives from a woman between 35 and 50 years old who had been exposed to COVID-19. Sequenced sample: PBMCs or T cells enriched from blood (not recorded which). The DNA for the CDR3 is TGTGCCAGCAGCCAACGGGATGAAAAACTGTTTTTT. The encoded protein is CASSQRDEKLFF.